A selection of T cell receptor beta chains follows, all from one sample in a study of blood T cell repertoires in COVID-19. Assay: immunoSEQ multiplex PCR; the TCRdb copy retains only in-frame clones and omits some. Among over 250,000 clones listed, 89% were seen once. Specimen: peripheral blood. These receptors came from a man aged 45-65 years with acute or convalescent COVID-19. CDR3s include the opening cysteine and the closing phenylalanine or tryptophan.

v_call,cdr3_length,j_call,cdr3_aa
TRBV5-1,18,TRBJ1-1,CASSLGIGRVAANTEAFF
TRBV5-1,15,TRBJ2-7,CASSFDPFGGREQYF
TRBV9,16,TRBJ1-1,CASSVGSQGANTEAFF
TRBV6-5,15,TRBJ1-4,CASSLNRGPNEKLFF
TRBV11-2,15,TRBJ2-7,CASSLGTGGAYEQYF
TRBV18,14,TRBJ1-2,CASSNPGLTEGYTF
TRBV3-1/TRBV3-2,16,TRBJ2-3,CASSQEGRLAGSTQYF
TRBV29-1,14,TRBJ1-1,CSAPGSQQGTEAFF
TRBV4-2,16,TRBJ2-1,CASSQAGPGRHNEQFF
TRBV5-1,14,TRBJ2-3,CASSKQGYTDTQYF
TRBV2,12,TRBJ1-2,CASRGTTHGYTF
TRBV9,14,TRBJ1-5,CASSADRGQQPQHF
TRBV24-1,17,TRBJ1-5,CATSPNKGQGFYQPQHF
TRBV6-5,14,TRBJ2-7,CASTLSGQAYEQYF
TRBV6-2/TRBV6-3,15,TRBJ1-6,CASSPSRQANSPLHF
TRBV6-5,13,TRBJ1-2,CASRKRGGLGYTF
TRBV13,15,TRBJ1-2,CASSARATGNYGYTF
TRBV4-1,17,TRBJ1-6,CASSQDHGTGTNSPLHF
TRBV3-1/TRBV3-2,14,TRBJ1-6,CASSQGTVSSPLHF
TRBV5-1,15,TRBJ1-2,CASSLEGTGVPGYTF
TRBV7-9,16,TRBJ1-1,CASSSHYQGRQSEAFF
TRBV10-1,14,TRBJ2-2,CASSEFQNTGELFF
TRBV5-1,15,TRBJ2-1,CASSLDGVLNNEQFF
TRBV7-9,13,TRBJ2-7,CASSTSRTGEQYF
TRBV5-5,13,TRBJ1-6,CAAGDSYNSPLHF
TRBV24-1,11,TRBJ2-1,CATGAENEQFF
TRBV2,13,TRBJ2-5,CASRTGSQETQYF
TRBV25-1,14,TRBJ1-5,CASSEWGGNQPQHF
TRBV6-6,16,TRBJ1-6,CASSRQGAAANSPLHF
TRBV30,14,TRBJ1-5,CAWSLHTGLQPQHF
TRBV3-1/TRBV3-2,15,TRBJ1-2,CASSQAGGGGYGYTF
TRBV10-1,14,TRBJ2-4,CASSGQGTSNIQYF
TRBV5-5,14,TRBJ2-3,CASSLVGGPDTQYF
TRBV7-4,14,TRBJ1-5,CASSFHQGDQPQHF
TRBV6-5,14,TRBJ2-2,CASWASGDRGELFF
TRBV18,15,TRBJ2-5,CASPPRSAGEETQYF
TRBV5-1,14,TRBJ1-1,CASSPGQPNTEAFF
TRBV5-1,17,TRBJ2-7,CASSWLPGGPSSYEQYF
TRBV5-1,16,TRBJ2-1,CASSLVASSSYNEQFF